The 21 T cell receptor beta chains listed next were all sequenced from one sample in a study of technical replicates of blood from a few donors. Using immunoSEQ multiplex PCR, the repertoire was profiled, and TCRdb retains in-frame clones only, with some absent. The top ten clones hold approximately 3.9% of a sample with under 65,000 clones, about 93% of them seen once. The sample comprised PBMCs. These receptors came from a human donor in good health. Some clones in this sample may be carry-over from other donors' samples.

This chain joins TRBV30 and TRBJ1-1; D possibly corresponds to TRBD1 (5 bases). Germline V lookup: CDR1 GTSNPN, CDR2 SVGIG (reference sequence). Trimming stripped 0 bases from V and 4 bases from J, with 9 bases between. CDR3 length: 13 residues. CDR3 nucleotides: TGTGCCTGGAGTGTGGTGGGGGGCACTGAAGCTTTCTTT. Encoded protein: CAWSVVGGTEAFF.

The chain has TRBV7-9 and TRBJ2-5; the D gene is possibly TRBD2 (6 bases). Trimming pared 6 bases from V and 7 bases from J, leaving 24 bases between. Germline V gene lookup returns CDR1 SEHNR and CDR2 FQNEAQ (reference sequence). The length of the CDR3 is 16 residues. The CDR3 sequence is CASRVLRDSLRGTQYF. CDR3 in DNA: TGTGCCAGCAGGGTCCTCCGGGACTCGCTCCGTGGGACCCAGTACTTC.

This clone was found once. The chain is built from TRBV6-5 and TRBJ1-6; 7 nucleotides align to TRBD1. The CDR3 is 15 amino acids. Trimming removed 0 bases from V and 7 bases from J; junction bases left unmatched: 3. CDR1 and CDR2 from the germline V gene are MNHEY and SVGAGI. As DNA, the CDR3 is TGTGCCAGCAGTTACTCTGGCAGGGGGAATTCACCCCTCCACTTT. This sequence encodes CASSYSGRGNSPLHF.

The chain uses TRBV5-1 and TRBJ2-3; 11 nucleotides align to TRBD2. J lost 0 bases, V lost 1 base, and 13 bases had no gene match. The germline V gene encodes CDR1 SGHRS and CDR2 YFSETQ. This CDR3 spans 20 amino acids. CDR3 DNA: TGCGCCAGCAGCTTGCCTGCTCTAGCGGGGGGCATTAGAAGCACAGATACGCAGTATTTT. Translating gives CASSLPALAGGIRSTDTQYF.

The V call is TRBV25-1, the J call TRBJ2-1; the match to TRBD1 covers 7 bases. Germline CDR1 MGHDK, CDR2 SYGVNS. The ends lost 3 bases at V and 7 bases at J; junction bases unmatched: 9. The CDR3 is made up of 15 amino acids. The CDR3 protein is CASSEFGTAINEQFF. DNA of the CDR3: TGTGCCAGCAGTGAGTTCGGGACAGCTATTAATGAGCAGTTCTTC.

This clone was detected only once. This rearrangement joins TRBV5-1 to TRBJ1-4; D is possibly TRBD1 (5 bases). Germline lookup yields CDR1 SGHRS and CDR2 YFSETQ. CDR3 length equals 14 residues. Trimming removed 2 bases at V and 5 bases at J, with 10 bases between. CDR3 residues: CASSFRGSNEKLFF. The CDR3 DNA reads TGCGCCAGCAGCTTCCGGGGGAGCAATGAAAAACTGTTTTTT.

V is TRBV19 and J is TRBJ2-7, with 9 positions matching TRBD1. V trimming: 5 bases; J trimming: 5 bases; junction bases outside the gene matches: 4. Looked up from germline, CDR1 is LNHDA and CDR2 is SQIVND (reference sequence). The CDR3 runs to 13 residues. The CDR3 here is CASSWTGENEQYF. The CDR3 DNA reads TGTGCCAGTAGTTGGACAGGGGAAAACGAGCAGTACTTC.

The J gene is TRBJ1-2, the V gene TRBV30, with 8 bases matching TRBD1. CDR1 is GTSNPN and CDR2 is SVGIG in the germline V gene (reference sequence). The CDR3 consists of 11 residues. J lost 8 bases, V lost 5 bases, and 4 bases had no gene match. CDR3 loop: CAWGQGPGYTF. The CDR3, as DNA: TGTGCCTGGGGACAGGGCCCAGGCTACACCTTC.

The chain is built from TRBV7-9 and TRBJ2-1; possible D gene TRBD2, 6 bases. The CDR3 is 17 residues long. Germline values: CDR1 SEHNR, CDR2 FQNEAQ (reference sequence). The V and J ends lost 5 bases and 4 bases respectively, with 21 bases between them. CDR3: CASSPRLRERKYNEQFF. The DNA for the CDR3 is TGTGCCAGCAGCCCGAGATTACGGGAGCGTAAATACAATGAGCAGTTCTTC.

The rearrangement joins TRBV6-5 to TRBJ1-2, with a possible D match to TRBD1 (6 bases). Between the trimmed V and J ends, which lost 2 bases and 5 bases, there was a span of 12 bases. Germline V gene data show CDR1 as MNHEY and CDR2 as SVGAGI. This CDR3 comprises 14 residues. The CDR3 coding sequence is TGTGCCAGCAGTTACAATTACGGGACATATGGCTACACCTTC. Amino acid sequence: CASSYNYGTYGYTF.

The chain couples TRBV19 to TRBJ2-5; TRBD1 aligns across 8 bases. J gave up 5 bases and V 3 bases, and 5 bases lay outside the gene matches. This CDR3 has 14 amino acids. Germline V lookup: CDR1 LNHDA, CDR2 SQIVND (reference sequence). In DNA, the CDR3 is TGTGCCAGTAGTATGCAGGGGGCAATTGAGACCCAGTACTTC. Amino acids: CASSMQGAIETQYF.

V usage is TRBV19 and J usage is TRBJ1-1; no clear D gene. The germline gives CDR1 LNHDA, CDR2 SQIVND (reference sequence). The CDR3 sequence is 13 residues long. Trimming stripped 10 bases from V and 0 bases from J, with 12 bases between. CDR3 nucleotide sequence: TGTGCCACCCGAGAGGGTATGAACACTGAAGCTTTCTTT. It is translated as CATREGMNTEAFF.

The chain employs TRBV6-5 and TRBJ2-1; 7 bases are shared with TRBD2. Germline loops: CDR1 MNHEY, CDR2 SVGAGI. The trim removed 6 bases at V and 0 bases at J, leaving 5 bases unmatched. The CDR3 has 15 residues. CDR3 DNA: TGTGCCAGCAGCACCACTAGCGCCTCCTACAATGAGCAGTTCTTC. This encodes CASSTTSASYNEQFF.

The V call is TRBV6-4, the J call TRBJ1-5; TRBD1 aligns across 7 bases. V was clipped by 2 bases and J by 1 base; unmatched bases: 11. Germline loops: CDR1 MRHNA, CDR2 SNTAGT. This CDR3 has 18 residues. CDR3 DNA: TGTGCCAGCAGTGACCCCTACTGGACAGGAAGGAGCAATCAGCCCCAGCATTTT. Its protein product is CASSDPYWTGRSNQPQHF.

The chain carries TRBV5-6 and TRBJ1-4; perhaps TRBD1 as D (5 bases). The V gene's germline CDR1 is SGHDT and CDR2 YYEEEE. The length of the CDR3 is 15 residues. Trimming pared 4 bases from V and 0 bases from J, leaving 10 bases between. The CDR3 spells CASSGTGATNEKLFF. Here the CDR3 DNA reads TGTGCCAGCAGCGGGACGGGGGCAACTAATGAAAAACTGTTTTTT.

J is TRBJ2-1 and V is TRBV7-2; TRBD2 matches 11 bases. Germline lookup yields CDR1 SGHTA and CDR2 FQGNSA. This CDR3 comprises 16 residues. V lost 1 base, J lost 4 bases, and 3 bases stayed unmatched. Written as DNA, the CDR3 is TGTGCCAGCAGCTTAGTGGGGACTAGCGGTTACAATGAGCAGTTCTTC. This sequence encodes CASSLVGTSGYNEQFF.

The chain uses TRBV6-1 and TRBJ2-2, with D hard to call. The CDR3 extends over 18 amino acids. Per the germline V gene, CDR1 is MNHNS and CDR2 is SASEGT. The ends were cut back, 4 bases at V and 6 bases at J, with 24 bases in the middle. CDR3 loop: CASSAPRVGLLGSGELFF. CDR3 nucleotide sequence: TGTGCCAGCAGTGCTCCACGGGTAGGCCTTCTAGGATCCGGGGAGCTGTTTTTT.

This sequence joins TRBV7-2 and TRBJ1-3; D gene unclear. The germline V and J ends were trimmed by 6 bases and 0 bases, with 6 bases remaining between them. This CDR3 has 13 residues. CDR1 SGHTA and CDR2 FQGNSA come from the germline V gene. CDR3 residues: CASRTASGNTIYF. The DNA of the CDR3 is TGTGCCAGCAGGACTGCCTCTGGAAACACCATATATTTT.

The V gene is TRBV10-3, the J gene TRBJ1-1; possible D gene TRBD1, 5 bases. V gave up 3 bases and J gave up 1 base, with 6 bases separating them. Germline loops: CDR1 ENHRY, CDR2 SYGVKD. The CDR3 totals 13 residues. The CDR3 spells CAISEGQNTEAFF. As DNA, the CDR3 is TGTGCCATCAGTGAAGGACAGAACACTGAAGCTTTCTTT.

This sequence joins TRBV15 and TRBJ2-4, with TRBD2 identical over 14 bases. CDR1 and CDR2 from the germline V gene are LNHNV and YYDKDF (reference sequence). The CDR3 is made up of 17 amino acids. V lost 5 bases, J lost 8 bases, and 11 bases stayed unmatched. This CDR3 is CATSGSTSGGARDIQYF. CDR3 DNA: TGTGCCACCAGCGGCTCGACTAGCGGGGGGGCCCGTGACATTCAGTACTTC.

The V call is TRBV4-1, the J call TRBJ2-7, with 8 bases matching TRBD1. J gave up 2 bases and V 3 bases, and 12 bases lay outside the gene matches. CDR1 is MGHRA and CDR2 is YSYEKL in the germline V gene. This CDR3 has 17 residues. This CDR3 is CASSQTGRTGYPYEQYF. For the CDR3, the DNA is TGCGCCAGCAGCCAGACGGGGAGGACAGGGTACCCCTACGAGCAGTACTTC.